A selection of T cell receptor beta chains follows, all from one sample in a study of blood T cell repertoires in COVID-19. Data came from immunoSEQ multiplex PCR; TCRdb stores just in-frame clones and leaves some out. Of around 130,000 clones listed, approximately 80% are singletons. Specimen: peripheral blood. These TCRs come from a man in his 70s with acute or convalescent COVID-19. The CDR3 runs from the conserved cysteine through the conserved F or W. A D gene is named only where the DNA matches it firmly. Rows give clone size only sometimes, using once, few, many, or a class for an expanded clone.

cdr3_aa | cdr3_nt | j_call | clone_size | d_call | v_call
CASSLVEGRSYEQYF | TGTGCCAGCAGCTTAGTGGAGGGTAGATCCTACGAGCAGTACTTC | TRBJ2-7 | . | . | TRBV7-8
CASILTGDSPLHF | TGTGCCAGCATTCTGACAGGAGATTCACCCCTCCACTTT | TRBJ1-6 | . | . | TRBV6-5
CAISGTGENTEAFF | TGTGCCATCAGTGGAACAGGGGAGAACACTGAAGCTTTCTTT | TRBJ1-1 | . | TRBD1 | TRBV10-3
CSASVQGAGYEQYF | TGCAGTGCTAGTGTACAGGGGGCAGGGTACGAGCAGTACTTC | TRBJ2-7 | . | TRBD1 | TRBV20-1
CASSHIGAREQYF | TGCGCCAGCAGTCACATTGGGGCCCGCGAGCAGTACTTC | TRBJ2-7 | . | . | TRBV4-1
CASGRSPLEKLFF | TGCGCCAGCGGTCGGAGCCCTCTCGAAAAACTGTTTTTT | TRBJ1-4 | . | . | TRBV10-2
CASAQGAQRNTIYF | TGTGCCAGTGCGCAGGGGGCTCAGAGAAACACCATATATTTT | TRBJ1-3 | once | TRBD1 | TRBV19
CASSERTGMKNTEAFF | TGCGCCAGCAGCGAACGGACTGGGATGAAGAACACTGAAGCTTTCTTT | TRBJ1-1 | . | . | TRBV5-1
CASSQATGDAEAFF | TGTGCCAGCAGCCAAGCCACAGGGGACGCTGAAGCTTTCTTT | TRBJ1-1 | . | TRBD1 | TRBV4-2
CATSRGQGDNEQFF | TGTGCCACCAGCCGAGGACAGGGGGACAATGAGCAGTTCTTC | TRBJ2-1 | . | TRBD1 | TRBV15
CASSSAFLGQGNEKLFF | TGTGCCAGCAGCTCGGCGTTCTTAGGACAGGGAAATGAAAAACTGTTTTTT | TRBJ1-4 | . | TRBD1 | TRBV5-5
CASSLGGVGQPQHF | TGTGCCAGTAGTTTAGGAGGAGTCGGCCAGCCCCAGCATTTT | TRBJ1-5 | . | . | TRBV19
CASSRSGTGNHEQYF | TGTGCCAGCAGCCGTTCCGGGACAGGGAACCACGAGCAGTACTTC | TRBJ2-7 | . | TRBD1 | TRBV7-2
CASSYGTGGPYEQYF | TGTGCCAGCAGTTACGGAACGGGGGGCCCCTACGAGCAGTACTTC | TRBJ2-7 | many | . | TRBV6-5
CAILTGYGYTF | TGTGCCATCCTGACAGGCTATGGCTACACCTTC | TRBJ1-2 | . | . | TRBV28
CASSSRLAGKDTQYF | TGTGCCAGCAGCTCTCGACTAGCGGGGAAAGATACGCAGTATTTT | TRBJ2-3 | . | TRBD2 | TRBV7-9
CATSDWTGNEQFF | TGTGCCACCAGTGACTGGACAGGGAATGAGCAGTTCTTC | TRBJ2-1 | . | TRBD1 | TRBV24-1
CASSSTPRGVAKNIQYF | TGTGCCAGCAGCTCGACTCCGCGGGGGGTAGCCAAAAACATTCAGTACTTC | TRBJ2-4 | . | TRBD2 | TRBV5-4
CASSDPTSGGVGTQYF | TGTGCCAGCAGCGACCCGACTAGCGGGGGTGTCGGGACCCAGTACTTC | TRBJ2-5 | . | TRBD2 | TRBV7-2
CASSVGTSGDIDTQYF | TGTGCCAGCAGCGTAGGGACTAGCGGGGACATAGATACGCAGTATTTT | TRBJ2-3 | . | TRBD2 | TRBV9
CASSSSGGYNEQFF | TGTGCCAGCAGTTCTAGCGGGGGTTACAATGAGCAGTTCTTC | TRBJ2-1 | . | TRBD2 | TRBV7-3
CASSPRGGSYEQYF | TGTGCCAGCTCACCCCGGGGGGGGTCCTACGAGCAGTACTTC | TRBJ2-7 | . | TRBD2 | TRBV18
CASSLIQGEAFF | TGTGCCAGCAGCTTAATACAGGGTGAAGCTTTCTTT | TRBJ1-1 | once | . | TRBV5-6
CASSQAGTSGPNTGELFF | TGTGCCAGCAGCCAAGCCGGGACTAGCGGTCCGAACACCGGGGAGCTGTTTTTT | TRBJ2-2 | few | TRBD2 | TRBV14
CASSEGLASGGAGTQYF | TGTGCCAGCAGTGAGGGTTTGGCTAGCGGGGGCGCAGGGACCCAGTACTTC | TRBJ2-5 | few | TRBD2 | TRBV6-1
CASRTGVQETQYF | TGCGCCAGCCGGACAGGAGTCCAAGAGACCCAGTACTTC | TRBJ2-5 | . | TRBD1 | TRBV10-2
CASSDAPAGRNQPQHF | TGTGCCAGCAGTGACGCCCCGGCAGGCCGAAATCAGCCCCAGCATTTT | TRBJ1-5 | . | . | TRBV2
CASSYTRTGWTNYGYTF | TGTGCCAGCAGCTATACCCGGACAGGGTGGACTAACTATGGCTACACCTTC | TRBJ1-2 | once | TRBD1 | TRBV28
CAMEVSARGNQPQHF | TGTGCCATGGAAGTGAGCGCTCGGGGCAATCAGCCCCAGCATTTT | TRBJ1-5 | . | . | TRBV30
CASSLEPLSTGAYGYTF | TGTGCCAGCAGCTTGGAGCCCCTATCGACAGGGGCATATGGCTACACCTTC | TRBJ1-2 | . | TRBD1 | TRBV5-5
CSVAAGSRGGYTF | TGCAGCGTTGCGGCGGGGTCCCGTGGGGGCTACACCTTC | TRBJ1-2 | . | . | TRBV29-1
CASSPRIQTRDTGELFF | TGTGCCAGCAGTCCTCGAATTCAGACTAGGGACACCGGGGAGCTGTTTTTT | TRBJ2-2 | few | . | TRBV6-6
CASSRSGVNSYEQYF | TGTGCCAGCAGCCGGAGCGGGGTAAACTCCTACGAGCAGTACTTC | TRBJ2-7 | . | TRBD2 | TRBV7-2
CASSLMAMNTEAFF | TGTGCCAGCAGCTTAATGGCCATGAACACTGAAGCTTTCTTT | TRBJ1-1 | . | . | TRBV7-9
CASSSDITGELFF | TGTGCCAGCAGCTCAGACATCACCGGGGAGCTGTTTTTT | TRBJ2-2 | . | . | TRBV7-3
CTSSRGATTNEKLFF | TGTACCAGCAGCCGGGGAGCTACAACTAATGAAAAACTGTTTTTT | TRBJ1-4 | . | . | TRBV7-2
CASSVAGFTQYF | TGTGCCAGCAGTGTGGCGGGGTTCACGCAGTATTTT | TRBJ2-3 | . | . | TRBV2
CASSEADRGEETQYF | TGTGCCAGCAGTGAAGCGGACAGGGGCGAAGAGACCCAGTACTTC | TRBJ2-5 | . | TRBD1 | TRBV2
CASSLQQTNTEAFF | TGTGCCAGCAGTTTACAACAGACGAACACTGAAGCTTTCTTT | TRBJ1-1 | . | . | TRBV27
CASSLGASGGNTGELFF | TGCGCCAGCAGCTTGGGCGCTAGCGGGGGGAACACCGGGGAGCTGTTTTTT | TRBJ2-2 | . | TRBD2 | TRBV5-1
CASSSLEGRGEAFF | TGTGCCAGCAGCTCCCTAGAGGGCAGGGGGGAAGCTTTCTTT | TRBJ1-1 | . | TRBD1 | TRBV11-2
CASSRDNYGYTF | TGTGCCAGTTCACGGGATAACTATGGCTACACCTTC | TRBJ1-2 | . | . | TRBV11-2
CASSPNGRTGWVFETFF | TGTGCCAGTAGTCCTAATGGAAGGACAGGGTGGGTATTCGAGACTTTCTTT | TRBJ1-1 | . | TRBD1 | TRBV19
CASSQFSYDTEAFF | TGTGCCAGCAGCCAATTTAGTTATGACACTGAAGCTTTCTTT | TRBJ1-1 | . | . | TRBV3-1/TRBV3-2
CASSETGAQAYEQYF | TGCGCCAGCAGCGAAACAGGGGCCCAAGCCTACGAGCAGTACTTC | TRBJ2-7 | . | TRBD1 | TRBV4-1
CASNAGLLNTEAFF | TGTGCCAGCAACGCGGGGTTATTGAACACTGAAGCTTTCTTT | TRBJ1-1 | few | . | TRBV7-9
CAGRQGGPKANQPQHF | TGTGCCGGCCGCCAAGGGGGCCCCAAAGCCAATCAGCCCCAGCATTTT | TRBJ1-5 | few | TRBD1 | TRBV30
CASSQKGGRSEKLFF | TGTGCCAGCAGCCAAAAAGGGGGCAGGAGTGAAAAACTGTTTTTT | TRBJ1-4 | . | TRBD1 | TRBV3-1/TRBV3-2
CASSSGQGHRIVIQETQYF | TGTGCCAGCAGCTCGGGACAGGGGCACCGAATAGTTATACAAGAGACCCAGTACTTC | TRBJ2-5 | few | TRBD1 | TRBV7-9